Shown below are 5 T cell receptor beta chains from a single sample sequenced in a study of T-cell memory formation after mild COVID-19. MiXCR was run by TCRdb on the 5' RACE reads, yielding one entry per CDR3 protein. The data contain around 140,000 distinct CDR3 sequences, about 25% of them singletons. The specimen was PBMCs or a T cell subset sorted from them (not recorded which). These receptor sequences come from an adult woman who had mild COVID-19 (a few samples of this study predate the infection). Cell type and time point are not known.

The V and J genes are TRBV15 and TRBJ2-1; either TRBD1 or TRBD2 may supply D (5 bases each). The CDR3 runs 16 residues. Germline CDR1 and CDR2: LNHNV and YYDKDF (reference sequence). V lost 0 bases, J lost 0 bases, and 9 bases lay in between. The CDR3 protein is CATSREGELSYNEQFF. The CDR3 bases are TGTGCCACCAGCAGAGAGGGGGAGCTCTCCTACAATGAGCAGTTCTTC.

This clonotype was counted a few times. This chain uses TRBV11-3 with TRBJ2-3, with D perhaps TRBD2 (5 bases). This CDR3 spans 18 amino acids. Germline loops: CDR1 SGHNT, CDR2 YENEEA. V was pared by 4 bases and J by 4 bases, with 24 bases between. CDR3 loop: CASSSDKELDRRADTQYF. DNA of the CDR3: TGTGCCAGCAGCTCGGATAAAGAACTTGACCGGCGGGCAGATACGCAGTATTTT.

This clonotype appeared a few times. This sequence joins TRBV5-6 and TRBJ2-1; maybe TRBD1 (5 bases). The length of the CDR3 is 16 residues. The V gene's germline CDR1 is SGHDT and CDR2 YYEEEE. Trimming stripped 2 bases from V and 3 bases from J, with 15 bases between. CDR3 in amino acids: CASSFLAGIGYNEQFF. Written as DNA, the CDR3 is TGTGCCAGCAGCTTTTTAGCAGGGATTGGCTACAATGAGCAGTTCTTC.

This chain connects TRBV3-1 to TRBJ2-5; 9 bases line up with TRBD1. In germline, CDR1 is LGHDT, CDR2 YNNKEL (reference sequence). Germline trimming cut 1 base from V and 5 bases from J; bases unmatched to any gene: 5. The length of the CDR3 is 15 residues. The chain's CDR3 is CASSQVQGAGETQYF. CDR3 sequence (DNA): TGTGCCAGCAGCCAAGTACAGGGGGCCGGGGAGACCCAGTACTTC.

The rearrangement uses TRBV20-1 and TRBJ1-5; 10 bases align to TRBD1. Looked up from germline, CDR1 is DFQATT and CDR2 is SNEGSKA (reference sequence). Trimming took 5 bases from V and 0 from J; bases not matched to a gene: 7. This CDR3 comprises 16 residues. CDR3 loop: CSAPGTGVDSNQPQHF. DNA of the CDR3: TGCAGTGCTCCTGGGACAGGGGTCGATAGCAATCAGCCCCAGCATTTT.